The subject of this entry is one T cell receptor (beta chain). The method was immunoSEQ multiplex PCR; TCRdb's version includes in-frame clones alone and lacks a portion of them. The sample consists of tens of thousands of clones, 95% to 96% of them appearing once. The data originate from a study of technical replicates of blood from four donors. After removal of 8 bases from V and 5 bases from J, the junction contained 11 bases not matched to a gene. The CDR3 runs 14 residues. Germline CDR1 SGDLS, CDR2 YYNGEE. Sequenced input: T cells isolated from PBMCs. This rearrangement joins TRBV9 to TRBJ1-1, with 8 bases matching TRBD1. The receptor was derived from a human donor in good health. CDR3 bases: TGTGCCAGTAGCACCGGACAGGGTGGTACTGAAGCTTTCTTT. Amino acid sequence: CASSTGQGGTEAFF.